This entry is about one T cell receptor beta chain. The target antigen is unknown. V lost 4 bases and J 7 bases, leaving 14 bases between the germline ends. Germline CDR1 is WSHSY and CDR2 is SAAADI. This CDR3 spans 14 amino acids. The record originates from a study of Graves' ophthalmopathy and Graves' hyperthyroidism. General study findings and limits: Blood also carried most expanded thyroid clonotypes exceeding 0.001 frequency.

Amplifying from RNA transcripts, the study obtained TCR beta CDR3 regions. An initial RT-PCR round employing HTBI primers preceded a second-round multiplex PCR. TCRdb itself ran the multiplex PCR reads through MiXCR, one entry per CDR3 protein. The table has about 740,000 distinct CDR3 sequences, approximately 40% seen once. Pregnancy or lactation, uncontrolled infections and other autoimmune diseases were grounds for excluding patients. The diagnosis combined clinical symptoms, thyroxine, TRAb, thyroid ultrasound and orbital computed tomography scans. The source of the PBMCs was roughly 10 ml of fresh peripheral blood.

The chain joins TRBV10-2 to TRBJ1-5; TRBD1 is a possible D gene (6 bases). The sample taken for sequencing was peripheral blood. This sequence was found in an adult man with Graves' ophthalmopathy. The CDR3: CASSVVQGTQPQHF. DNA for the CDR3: TGCGCCAGCAGTGTGGTTCAGGGGACCCAGCCCCAGCATTTT.